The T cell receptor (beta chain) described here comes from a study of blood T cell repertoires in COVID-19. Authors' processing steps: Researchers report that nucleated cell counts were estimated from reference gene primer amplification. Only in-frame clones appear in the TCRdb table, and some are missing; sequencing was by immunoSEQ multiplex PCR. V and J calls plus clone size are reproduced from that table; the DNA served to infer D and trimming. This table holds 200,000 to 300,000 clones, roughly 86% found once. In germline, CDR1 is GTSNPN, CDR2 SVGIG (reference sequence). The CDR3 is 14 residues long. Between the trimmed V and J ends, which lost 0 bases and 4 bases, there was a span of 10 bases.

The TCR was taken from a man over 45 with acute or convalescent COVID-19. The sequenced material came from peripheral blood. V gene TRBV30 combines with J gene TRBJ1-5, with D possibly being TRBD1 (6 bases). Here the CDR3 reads CAWSVQGGNQPQHF. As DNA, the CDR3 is TGTGCCTGGAGTGTACAAGGGGGAAATCAGCCCCAGCATTTT.